This is a list of T cell receptor beta chains from one sample in a study of cytomegalovirus exposure and HLA in healthy donors. Libraries were prepared by immunoSEQ multiplex PCR; TCRdb keeps only in-frame clonotypes and omits some of them. The table shows 130,000 or so clones, with more than 60% occurring only once. The sequencing input was PBMCs. All receptors derive from a woman aged 60 to 75 in good health and CMV-seronegative. Each CDR3 is given with its conserved first and last residue. Fields, in order: D gene, V gene, clone size, J gene, CDR3 protein, CDR3 DNA. D genes are given only for firm matches. A row's size may be missing; if present it is once, few, many or a size class.

TRBD1	TRBV5-1	NA	TRBJ1-2	CASSGDRSYYGYTF	TGCGCCAGCAGCGGGGACAGGTCCTACTATGGCTACACCTTC
TRBD1	TRBV5-6	NA	TRBJ2-7	CASSVRDRPYEQYF	TGTGCCAGCAGCGTCCGGGACAGGCCCTACGAGCAGTACTTC
NA	TRBV21-1	NA	TRBJ2-7	CASSKEASFGDRGLYEQYF	TGTGCCAGCAGCAAAGAGGCTAGTTTTGGGGACAGGGGGCTTTACGAGCAGTACTTC
TRBD1	TRBV29-1	NA	TRBJ1-1	CSAATGVDTEAFF	TGCAGCGCTGCGACAGGGGTGGACACTGAAGCTTTCTTT
NA	TRBV19	few	TRBJ1-1	CASTHRENTEAFF	TGTGCCAGTACTCACAGGGAGAACACTGAAGCTTTCTTT
NA	TRBV7-2	NA	TRBJ2-5	CASSLEGGDGETQYF	TGTGCCAGCAGCTTAGAAGGGGGAGACGGGGAGACCCAGTACTTC
NA	TRBV6-5	NA	TRBJ2-1	CASSYDLVRGEQFF	TGTGCCAGCAGTTACGACTTGGTCCGGGGGGAGCAGTTCTTC
TRBD2	TRBV5-1	NA	TRBJ2-1	CASSLEAGGRYNEQFF	TGCGCCAGCAGCTTGGAGGCGGGAGGGCGGTACAATGAGCAGTTCTTC
NA	TRBV6-5	NA	TRBJ2-3	CASSYSFFSDTQYF	TGTGCCAGCAGTTACTCGTTTTTCTCAGATACGCAGTATTTT
NA	TRBV7-2	few	TRBJ2-3	CASSLSWTSTDTQYF	TGTGCCAGCAGCTTAAGCTGGACAAGCACAGATACGCAGTATTTT
NA	TRBV5-4	NA	TRBJ2-5	CASSLEGLGETQYF	TGTGCCAGCAGCTTGGAGGGACTCGGGGAGACCCAGTACTTC
TRBD2	TRBV7-8	NA	TRBJ2-7	CASSLAGGPNEQYF	TGTGCCAGCAGCTTAGCGGGAGGGCCTAACGAGCAGTACTTC
NA	TRBV5-6	once	TRBJ1-6	CASSSGDRVNSPLHF	TGTGCCAGCAGCTCCGGTGACAGAGTAAATTCACCCCTCCACTTT
NA	TRBV19	NA	TRBJ2-5	CASSAAGTQYF	TGTGCCAGTAGTGCGGCGGGGACCCAGTACTTC
TRBD2	TRBV7-2	NA	TRBJ2-7	CASSATLAGGHEQYF	TGTGCCAGCAGCGCCACACTAGCGGGAGGGCACGAGCAGTACTTC
TRBD1	TRBV10-3	NA	TRBJ1-4	CAISEPTGGATNEKLFF	TGTGCCATCAGTGAGCCTACAGGGGGCGCGACTAATGAAAAACTGTTTTTT
TRBD2	TRBV5-5	once	TRBJ2-7	CASSFDPGLADEQYF	TGTGCCAGCAGCTTTGACCCGGGACTAGCGGACGAGCAGTACTTC
NA	TRBV7-9	NA	TRBJ2-4	CASSPENIQYF	TGTGCCAGCAGCCCCGAAAACATTCAGTACTTC
NA	TRBV2	NA	TRBJ2-5	CASSGYETGPRETQYF	TGTGCCAGCAGTGGTTACGAGACAGGCCCCAGGGAGACCCAGTACTTC
TRBD2	TRBV5-1	NA	TRBJ2-7	CASSLAPPSGSLLSYEQYF	TGCGCCAGCAGCTTGGCCCCTCCTAGCGGGAGCCTCTTGTCCTACGAGCAGTACTTC
TRBD1	TRBV19	once	TRBJ1-5	CASISTGGRNQPQHF	TGTGCCAGTATTTCGACAGGGGGACGCAATCAGCCCCAGCATTTT
NA	TRBV2	NA	TRBJ2-7	CASRGRDISYEQYF	TGTGCCAGCAGGGGCCGGGACATCTCCTACGAGCAGTACTTC
TRBD1	TRBV11-3	once	TRBJ2-7	CASSLWTGSYEQYF	TGTGCCAGCAGCTTGTGGACAGGAAGTTACGAGCAGTACTTC
TRBD1	TRBV18	NA	TRBJ1-2	CASSPGTDYGYTF	TGTGCCAGCTCACCCGGGACAGACTATGGCTACACCTTC
NA	TRBV6-6	few	TRBJ2-6	CASSFDRAGANVLTF	TGTGCCAGCAGTTTCGACCGGGCTGGGGCCAACGTCCTGACTTTC
TRBD1	TRBV16	few	TRBJ2-7	CASSQLVRTGVGLEQYF	TGTGCCAGCAGCCAATTGGTCAGGACAGGGGTGGGTCTAGAGCAGTACTTC
TRBD2	TRBV9	once	TRBJ2-2	CASSVASGGYAGELFF	TGTGCCAGCAGCGTAGCTTCGGGGGGGTATGCCGGGGAGCTGTTTTTT
TRBD2	TRBV6-4	NA	TRBJ2-4	CASSDRLASKNIQYF	TGTGCCAGCAGTGACCGACTAGCCTCAAAAAACATTCAGTACTTC
TRBD1	TRBV28	NA	TRBJ1-6	CASSPGGAYSPLHF	TGTGCCAGCAGTCCAGGGGGCGCATATTCACCCCTCCACTTT
TRBD2	TRBV7-2	NA	TRBJ2-7	CASSLIPGLAATPGEQYF	TGTGCCAGCAGCTTAATCCCGGGACTAGCGGCCACTCCGGGCGAGCAGTACTTC
TRBD1	TRBV5-6	NA	TRBJ2-5	CASSYRGPSIGETQYF	TGTGCCAGCAGCTACAGGGGGCCTAGTATTGGGGAGACCCAGTACTTC
NA	TRBV6-5	once	TRBJ1-2	CASSYAGGGYTF	TGTGCCAGCAGCTACGCGGGTGGTGGTTACACCTTC
TRBD1	TRBV27	NA	TRBJ1-1	CASRMTGLPNTEAFF	TGTGCCAGCAGGATGACAGGGCTACCGAACACTGAAGCTTTCTTT
NA	TRBV5-1	NA	TRBJ2-3	CASSGTGRPDTQYF	TGCGCCAGCAGTGGGACTGGTAGACCAGATACGCAGTATTTT
TRBD2	TRBV7-6	NA	TRBJ2-1	CASSPLGGGDLGEQFF	TGTGCCAGCAGCCCCCTGGGCGGGGGGGACCTCGGTGAGCAGTTCTTC
TRBD2	TRBV7-2	once	TRBJ2-1	CASSLEGSGRFNEQFF	TGTGCCAGCAGCTTAGAAGGTAGCGGGAGGTTCAATGAGCAGTTCTTC
NA	TRBV7-9	NA	TRBJ2-1	CASSLGVGGIHNEQFF	TGTGCCAGCAGCTTAGGGGTCGGAGGGATCCACAATGAGCAGTTCTTC
NA	TRBV19	NA	TRBJ1-1	CASSSTGWNTEAFF	TGTGCCAGTAGTAGTACAGGGTGGAACACTGAAGCTTTCTTT
NA	TRBV23-1	NA	TRBJ2-7	CASSQTGPRDYEQYF	TGCGCCAGCAGTCAAACCGGGCCGAGGGACTACGAGCAGTACTTC
NA	TRBV27	NA	TRBJ2-3	CASSPNPPTVQDTQYF	TGTGCCAGCAGTCCAAACCCCCCAACAGTTCAGGATACGCAGTATTTT
NA	TRBV6-5	NA	TRBJ2-1	CASRLDYVYNEQFF	TGCGCCAGCAGATTGGACTATGTCTACAATGAGCAGTTCTTC
TRBD1	TRBV19	NA	TRBJ2-2	CASSRGGQGRTGELFF	TGTGCCAGTAGTAGAGGAGGACAGGGTCGGACCGGGGAGCTGTTTTTT
NA	TRBV21-1	few	TRBJ2-7	CASSKVVTSGRPHEQYF	TGTGCCAGCAGCAAAGTTGTGACTAGCGGGAGACCCCACGAGCAGTACTTC
NA	TRBV28	NA	TRBJ2-7	CASSLMTRGDPEQYF	TGTGCCAGCAGTTTGATGACTAGAGGGGACCCCGAGCAGTACTTC
TRBD1	TRBV28	few	TRBJ1-4	CASSLALTWTGGSTNEKLFF	TGTGCCAGCAGTTTAGCCCTGACTTGGACAGGGGGGTCTACTAATGAAAAACTGTTTTTT
TRBD1	TRBV6-1	NA	TRBJ1-2	CASSGRGHWGYTF	TGTGCCAGCAGCGGCAGGGGGCATTGGGGCTACACCTTC
TRBD2	TRBV29-1	NA	TRBJ2-7	CSVVGTETGTTYEQYF	TGCAGCGTTGTTGGCACGGAGACCGGGACTACCTACGAGCAGTACTTC
NA	TRBV11-2	NA	TRBJ2-7	CASSLSAGMFNEQYF	TGTGCCAGCAGCTTATCAGCAGGGATGTTTAACGAGCAGTACTTC
NA	TRBV2	few	TRBJ1-1	CASRLSDTEAFF	TGTGCCAGCAGGCTTTCGGACACTGAAGCTTTCTTT
NA	TRBV5-5	NA	TRBJ2-7	CASSAAARDEQYF	TGTGCCAGCAGCGCGGCGGCTCGGGACGAGCAGTACTTC
TRBD1	TRBV5-1	NA	TRBJ1-1	CASSWTGMNTEAFF	TGCGCCAGCAGCTGGACAGGGATGAACACTGAAGCTTTCTTT